Shown below are 20 T cell receptor beta chains from a single sample sequenced in a study of CD8 T cell repertoires and HIV-1 epitope variants. No antigen has been assigned to these receptors. The protocol was immunoSEQ multiplex PCR, while the TCRdb copy is restricted to in-frame clones and leaves out a portion. The sample yields roughly 6,800 clones, 65% seen once. The specimen was cultured CD8+ T cells derived from PBMCs. The origin of the receptors is a male donor with HIV.

The rearrangement links TRBV6-5 to TRBJ2-2; the match to TRBD1 covers 7 bases. The CDR3 spans 13 residues. V was pared by 10 bases and J by 1 base, with 3 bases of the junction left unmatched. Germline V CDR1 and CDR2: MNHEY, SVGAGI. The CDR3 DNA follows: TGTGCCACCAGGACAGGGAACACCGGGGAGCTGTTTTTT. It codes for CATRTGNTGELFF.

The J gene is TRBJ1-4, the V gene TRBV9; D not certain. CDR3 length: 15 residues. Germline CDR1 is SGDLS and CDR2 is YYNGEE. With 0 bases removed from V and 0 bases from J, the gap between germline ends came to 6 bases. The CDR3 nucleotides are TGTGCCAGCAGCGTAGGGTCTGCAACTAATGAAAAACTGTTTTTT. Encoded protein: CASSVGSATNEKLFF.

The chain carries TRBV19 and TRBJ2-1; D might be TRBD1 (5 bases). Between the trimmed V and J ends, which lost 1 base and 0 bases, there was a span of 7 bases. CDR3 length: 15 amino acids. Germline values: CDR1 LNHDA, CDR2 SQIVND (reference sequence). The DNA for the CDR3 is TGTGCCAGTAGTATAGGGGGCCACTCCTACAATGAGCAGTTCTTC. Protein: CASSIGGHSYNEQFF. Drawing the rest from reference TRBV19 and TRBJ2-1, the complete variable domain is DGGITQSPKYLFRKEGQNVTLSCEQNLNHDAMYWYRQDPGQGLRLIYYSQIVNDFQKGDIAEGYSVSREKKESFPLTVTSAQKNPTAFYLCASSIGGHSYNEQFFGPGTRLTVL.

The chain couples TRBV18 to TRBJ1-2, with D perhaps TRBD1 (5 bases). Germline loops: CDR1 KGHSH, CDR2 LQKENI. V lost 2 bases and J lost 8, with 12 bases in between. This CDR3 has 13 amino acids. Here the CDR3 DNA reads TGTGCCAGCTCACCATCCAGGGATCGGGGCTACACCTTC. Translating gives CASSPSRDRGYTF.

The table lists this clone with a few counts. This chain links TRBV6-5 with TRBJ1-4, with a weak D call TRBD1 (5 bases). The V gene lost 0 bases and the J gene lost 6 bases, with 11 bases spanning the gap. Germline V gene data show CDR1 as MNHEY and CDR2 as SVGAGI. This CDR3 contains 15 residues. CDR3 DNA: TGTGCCAGCAGTTACTCGAGGGCGGGGGATGAAAAACTGTTTTTT. Encoded protein: CASSYSRAGDEKLFF.

The V and J genes are TRBV29-1 and TRBJ1-1; D perhaps matches TRBD1 (5 bases). The V end was cut by 6 bases, the J end by 2 bases, with 10 bases between. Germline-derived CDR1 and CDR2 are SQVTM and ANQGSEA. CDR3 length: 12 residues. The CDR3 DNA reads as TGCAGCGTAGACACAGGCAACACTGAAGCTTTCTTT. This translates into CSVDTGNTEAFF.

This clone was seen a few times. This chain links TRBV19 with TRBJ1-6; 8 bases are a match to TRBD1. Germline CDR1 and CDR2: LNHDA and SQIVND (reference sequence). The CDR3 runs to 16 residues. V was pared by 4 bases and J by 2 bases, with 4 bases of the junction left unmatched. The CDR3 reads CASSKRTGTYNSPLHF. CDR3 bases: TGTGCCAGTAGTAAGAGGACAGGGACCTATAATTCACCCCTCCACTTT.

V usage is TRBV28 and J usage is TRBJ2-7; TRBD1 matches 9 bases. The CDR3 length is 16 residues. The germline V gene encodes CDR1 MDHEN and CDR2 SYDVKM. V shed 6 bases and J 2 bases; nucleotides not matched to a gene: 11. This chain's CDR3 is CASRSQPGQGAYEQYF. The DNA for the CDR3 is TGTGCCAGCAGATCCCAGCCGGGACAGGGCGCCTACGAGCAGTACTTC.

This clone was counted between two and nine times. The V call is TRBV13, the J call TRBJ1-3; unclear D gene. The CDR3 extends over 12 amino acids. With 8 bases removed from V and 4 bases from J, the gap between germline ends came to 9 bases. Germline CDR1 is PRHDT and CDR2 is FYEKMQ (reference sequence). The CDR3 loop reads CASYLRGNTIYF. The CDR3 DNA reads as TGTGCCAGCTATCTGCGGGGAAACACCATATATTTT.

V is TRBV5-4 and J is TRBJ2-1; the D call may be TRBD1 or TRBD2 (7 bases each). Trimming stripped 5 bases from V and 15 bases from J, with 24 bases between. The V gene's germline CDR1 is SGHNT and CDR2 YYREEE (reference sequence). The CDR3 totals 14 residues. The DNA for the CDR3 is TGTGCCAGCAGAGGGACAGCTAGCGGTCTACCCCCGTTCTTC. Amino acid sequence: CASRGTASGLPPFF.

This chain joins TRBV7-9 and TRBJ2-5; D uncertain. The CDR3 consists of 14 residues. The germline V gene has CDR1 SEHNR and CDR2 FQNEAQ (reference sequence). V lost 3 bases and J 4 bases, leaving 12 bases between the germline ends. CDR3 sequence: CASSFSDVRETQYF. Written as DNA, the CDR3 is TGTGCCAGCAGCTTTTCGGACGTTCGAGAGACCCAGTACTTC.

The chain employs TRBV9 and TRBJ2-5, with 11 bases lining up with TRBD2. J was trimmed by 5 bases and V by 4 bases; bases with no gene match: 7. CDR1 is SGDLS and CDR2 is YYNGEE in the germline V gene. The CDR3 covers 15 residues. Here the CDR3 reads CASSISGGAGETQYF. CDR3 sequence (DNA): TGTGCCAGCAGCATTAGCGGGGGGGCCGGGGAGACCCAGTACTTC. The complete variable domain, with remaining parts taken from reference TRBV9 and TRBJ2-5, reads DSGVTQTPKHLITATGQRVTLRCSPRSGDLSVYWYQQSLDQGLQFLIQYYNGEERAKGNILERFSAQQFPDLHSELNLSSLELGDSALYFCASSISGGAGETQYFGPGTRLLVL.

V gene TRBV7-2 combines with J gene TRBJ1-2, with D possibly TRBD1 on 5 matching bases. Germline V CDR1 and CDR2: SGHTA, FQGNSA. The CDR3 has 14 residues. V shed 1 base and J shed 4 bases, with 10 bases lying between them. The CDR3 protein is CASSLDGGAYGYTF. CDR3 sequence (DNA): TGTGCCAGCAGCTTAGATGGAGGGGCCTATGGCTACACCTTC.

This clone was seen only a few times. The chain recombines TRBV6-1 with TRBJ2-7; D is possibly TRBD2 (5 bases). CDR1 and CDR2 from the germline V gene are MNHNS and SASEGT. V lost 1 base and J 0 bases, leaving 7 bases between the germline ends. The CDR3 runs 14 residues. CDR3: CASSEGAGSYEQYF. In DNA, the CDR3 is TGTGCCAGCAGTGAAGGGGCGGGCTCCTACGAGCAGTACTTC.

This clone was recorded a few times. The chain couples TRBV6-9 to TRBJ1-5, with a tentative D call TRBD1 (6 bases). Looked up from germline, CDR1 is MNHGY and CDR2 is SVAAGI. This CDR3 is built from 15 residues. Trimming took 2 bases from V and 5 from J, leaving 13 bases between them. In nucleotides, the CDR3 is TGTGCCAGCAGTTATCAAGGGGGATCCCATCAGCCCCAGCATTTT. Its translation: CASSYQGGSHQPQHF.

The chain uses TRBV11-2 and TRBJ2-7, with D possibly being TRBD1 (6 bases). The V gene's germline CDR1 is SGHAT and CDR2 FQNNGV. V shed 8 bases and J shed 1 base, with 21 bases lying between them. This CDR3 is built from 16 residues. CDR3 sequence reads: CASYGSEIGGSYEQYF. CDR3 nucleotides: TGTGCCAGCTACGGTAGCGAAATAGGGGGATCCTACGAGCAGTACTTC.

The chain joins TRBV6-5 to TRBJ1-2; no definite D call. This CDR3 is built from 15 residues. V lost 0 bases to trimming and J lost 2 bases, with 10 bases between them. Germline V gene data show CDR1 as MNHEY and CDR2 as SVGAGI. This chain's CDR3 is CASSYSGTLNYGYTF. The CDR3 nucleotides are TGTGCCAGCAGTTACTCTGGCACGCTCAACTATGGCTACACCTTC.

The sample holds one count of this clone. This chain links TRBV4-1 with TRBJ2-1, with 10 positions matching TRBD1. The germline V gene encodes CDR1 MGHRA and CDR2 YSYEKL. After removal of 5 bases from V and 3 bases from J, the junction contained 4 bases not matched to a gene. The CDR3 runs to 15 residues. CDR3: CASSRDRGVYNEQFF. For the CDR3, the DNA is TGCGCCAGCAGCAGGGACAGGGGAGTCTACAATGAGCAGTTCTTC.

The chain recombines TRBV27 with TRBJ2-1, with 11 bases identical to TRBD1. Trimming removed 5 bases from V and 2 bases from J; junction bases left unmatched: 5. The CDR3 loop spans 16 amino acids. Germline CDR1 and CDR2: MNHEY and SMNVEV (reference sequence). CDR3 sequence reads: CASSQRDRGAYNEQFF. DNA of the CDR3: TGTGCCAGCAGTCAGCGGGACAGGGGGGCCTACAATGAGCAGTTCTTC.

This clone was counted only a few times. The V gene is TRBV6-1, the J gene TRBJ2-7; TRBD2 matches at 7 bases. V lost 1 base, J lost 3 bases, and 15 bases stayed unmatched. The germline gives CDR1 MNHNS, CDR2 SASEGT. The CDR3 is made up of 18 amino acids. DNA for the CDR3: TGTGCCAGCAGTGAAGACTATGGGGTCCGGGGGGACGACTACGAGCAGTACTTC. Protein sequence: CASSEDYGVRGDDYEQYF.